This T cell receptor beta chain comes out of a study of a mutant IDH1 vaccine in newly diagnosed glioma. Across the whole study: Investigators started vaccination 4-6 weeks after radiotherapy alone, or with temozolomide cycles. Treated patients were around 62% male, approximately 38% female, mean age about 43 years.

Germline V gene data show CDR1 as MNHNY and CDR2 as SVGAGI (reference sequence). The CDR3 runs to 12 residues. V shed 5 bases and J shed 5 bases, with 7 bases lying between them. Comments on this clone: Its specificity is unknown.

Time point here: week 5, during vaccination. Doses consisted of 300 ug of mutant IDH1 20-mer peptide each, paired with topical imiquimod. Newly diagnosed WHO grade 3 or 4 IDH1-mutant, ATRX-lost astrocytomas were identified in the donors. Overall study results and limits: Altogether, about 93% of patients exhibited vaccine-induced immune responses.

Produced via immunoSEQ multiplex PCR; TCRdb's table is partial and in-frame only. The repertoire has 30,000 to 35,000 clones, more than 55% of them found once; the top ten carry more than 9.5%. The TCR sequence derives from a woman aged 18-29 years with glioma. The chain links TRBV6-6 to TRBJ1-5; no definite D call. This specimen consisted of PBMCs, obtained from a glioma patient whose treatment included an IDH1 peptide vaccine. The CDR3 coding sequence is TGTGCCAGCAGTAAACCAGATCAGCCCCAGCATTTT. Protein product: CASSKPDQPQHF.